The 23 T cell receptor beta chains given below trace back to one sample, sequenced in a study of T-cell reconstitution after alpha-beta-depleted transplantation in children. TCRbeta library preparation incorporated unique molecular identifiers. TCRdb itself ran the PCR reads through MiXCR, one entry per CDR3 protein. The sample has 120,000 to 150,000 distinct CDR3 sequences, around 9% seen once. The sample was PBMCs, mostly from graft donor cells, taken 180 days after TCRalphabeta/CD19-depleted stem cell transplant. The receptors here all came from a female patient aged 2-9 years who had a stem cell transplant for congenital amegakaryocytic thrombocytopenia, so the T cells may come from the graft donor.

This sequence joins TRBV20-1 and TRBJ2-1, with TRBD2 identical over 10 bases. Trimming cost V 5 bases and J 4 bases; bases outside gene matches: 5. The CDR3 length is 14 residues. Germline CDR1 DFQATT, CDR2 SNEGSKA (reference sequence). The CDR3 sequence is CSAGLAGVYNEQFF. The CDR3 DNA reads as TGCAGTGCTGGCCTAGCGGGAGTTTACAATGAGCAGTTCTTC.

The table lists this clonotype with many counts. CDR3 coding DNA: TGCGCCAGCAGCCAAGAACTCAGGGCGGAGGGTTTCTTT. Its translation is CASSQELRAEGFF. This rearrangement joins TRBV4-1 to TRBJ1-1; D may be TRBD1 (5 bases). The V gene's germline CDR1 is MGHRA and CDR2 YSYEKL. The CDR3 extends over 13 amino acids. V lost 0 bases and J lost 13, with 15 bases in between.

This clonotype has a count of ten or more. This chain links TRBV6-1 with TRBJ1-1; D is possibly TRBD1 (6 bases). The CDR3 contains 13 residues. Between the trimmed V and J ends, which lost 7 bases and 4 bases, there was a span of 13 bases. Germline values: CDR1 MNHNS, CDR2 SASEGT. The CDR3 protein is CASNRARGTEAFF. For the CDR3, the DNA is TGTGCCAGCAACAGGGCTAGGGGCACTGAAGCTTTCTTT.

Only a few counts were recorded for this clonotype. The rearrangement uses TRBV6-1 and TRBJ2-7; 7 bases are shared with TRBD1. From germline, CDR1 is MNHNS and CDR2 SASEGT. The length of the CDR3 is 13 residues. J lost 3 bases, V lost 6 bases, and 5 bases had no gene match. The chain's CDR3 is CASRGGSGYEQYF. CDR3 in DNA: TGTGCCAGCAGAGGGGGCTCGGGCTACGAGCAGTACTTC.

The sample holds many counts of this clonotype. The CDR3 here is CASSLTGGAGELFF. The CDR3 nucleotides read TGCGCCAGCAGCTTGACGGGGGGTGCCGGGGAGCTGTTTTTT. The chain combines TRBV5-1 with TRBJ2-2, with 7 nucleotides matching TRBD2. CDR3 length: 14 residues. Germline assignment: CDR1 SGHRS and CDR2 YFSETQ. V gave up 1 base and J gave up 6 bases; unmatched junction bases: 3.

This clonotype showed up many times. DNA for the CDR3: TGTGCCAGCAGCTTCGACGGGGATACGCAGTATTTT. This gives the protein CASSFDGDTQYF. The genes are TRBV13 and TRBJ2-3; D remains unclear. Germline V gives CDR1 PRHDT, CDR2 FYEKMQ (reference sequence). The V end lost 3 bases, the J end lost 6 bases, and 7 bases lay between the germline ends. The CDR3 has 12 amino acids. Looking up the rest from reference TRBV13 and TRBJ2-3 gives the full variable domain: AAGVIQSPRHLIKEKRETATLKCYPIPRHDTVYWYQQGPGQDPQFLISFYEKMQSDKGSIPDRFSAQQFSDYHSELNMSSLELGDSALYFCASSFDGDTQYFGPGTRLTVL.

This clonotype was seen ten or more times. The rearrangement uses TRBV6-2 or TRBV6-3 and TRBJ2-1, with D possibly being TRBD2 (6 bases). From germline, CDR1 is MNHEY and CDR2 SVGEGT. The V and J ends lost 2 bases and 5 bases respectively, with 13 bases between them. The CDR3 is made up of 15 amino acids. This CDR3 reads CASSYLVAEHNEQFF. Written as DNA, the CDR3 is TGTGCCAGCAGTTACCTGGTAGCGGAGCACAATGAGCAGTTCTTC.

Only a few counts were recorded for this clonotype. The chain joins TRBV28 to TRBJ2-7; 7 positions agree with TRBD1. Germline values: CDR1 MDHEN, CDR2 SYDVKM. The CDR3 consists of 13 residues. V shed 5 bases, J shed 5 bases, and the junction held 6 bases outside the gene matches. In DNA form, the CDR3 reads TGTGCCAGCAGTAGACAGGGAAGGAACGAGCAGTACTTC. It specifies CASSRQGRNEQYF.

This clonotype was recorded many times. CDR3 coding DNA: TGCAGTGCTAGAGATTCACAACTAAGTACAGGTCTTCCCTACGAGCAGTACTTC. This translates into CSARDSQLSTGLPYEQYF. The chain couples TRBV20-1 to TRBJ2-7; possible D gene TRBD1, 5 bases. Trimming took off 0 bases at V and 2 bases at J, with 23 bases between the two ends. The CDR3 runs 18 residues. CDR1 is DFQATT, CDR2 SNEGSKA, per germline (reference sequence).

This clonotype was counted between two and nine times. The rearrangement joins TRBV6-1 to TRBJ1-2; tentatively, D is TRBD1 (6 bases). Germline V gives CDR1 MNHNS, CDR2 SASEGT. The CDR3 loop spans 17 amino acids. The ends were cut back, 2 bases at V and 6 bases at J, with 22 bases in the middle. The CDR3 region is CASSESPADRRSNGYTF. CDR3 nucleotides: TGTGCCAGCAGTGAATCCCCAGCCGACAGGCGGAGTAATGGCTACACCTTC.

The rearrangement uses TRBV4-3 and TRBJ1-4, with D hard to call. Trimming removed 0 bases at V and 7 bases at J, with 12 bases between. This CDR3 comprises 15 residues. Germline V lookup: CDR1 LGHNA, CDR2 YSLEER. The CDR3 DNA follows: TGCGCCAGCAGCCAAGAAATTAGGGATGGTGAAAAACTGTTTTTT. It specifies CASSQEIRDGEKLFF.

This clonotype was detected ten times or more. The rearrangement links TRBV20-1 to TRBJ1-1; D might be TRBD1 (6 bases). Trimming pared 6 bases from V and 0 bases from J, leaving 14 bases between. The CDR3 length is 14 residues. Germline CDR1 reads DFQATT; CDR2 reads SNEGSKA (reference sequence). The CDR3 region has the DNA TGCAGTGCACGGACAGATGAGATGAACACTGAAGCTTTCTTT. This encodes CSARTDEMNTEAFF.

V and J are TRBV5-4 and TRBJ1-1, with 10 nucleotides matching TRBD1. The CDR3 length is 14 residues. V lost 4 bases to trimming and J lost 5 bases; unmatched junction nucleotides: 5. The germline CDR1 and CDR2 sequences are SGHNT and YYREEE (reference sequence). The CDR3 bases are TGTGCCAGCAGCATGGACAGGGGGTCTACTGAAGCTTTCTTT. This encodes CASSMDRGSTEAFF.

This clonotype occurred many times. This chain joins TRBV20-1 and TRBJ1-5, with D possibly TRBD1 on 6 matching bases. Germline CDR1 reads DFQATT; CDR2 reads SNEGSKA (reference sequence). The V end lost 3 bases, the J end lost 6 bases, and 21 bases lay between the germline ends. The CDR3 spans 16 residues. This CDR3 is CSASAGGPGVGQPQHF. CDR3 DNA sequence: TGCAGTGCTAGTGCTGGGGGACCAGGGGTTGGTCAGCCCCAGCATTTT.

This clonotype has at least ten counts. This sequence joins TRBV9 and TRBJ1-4; D unclear. The CDR3 sequence is 14 residues long. The germline V gene encodes CDR1 SGDLS and CDR2 YYNGEE. Between the trimmed V and J ends, which lost 3 bases and 2 bases, there was a span of 8 bases. The CDR3 is CASSETGTNEKLFF. The CDR3, as DNA: TGTGCCAGCAGCGAGACCGGGACTAATGAAAAACTGTTTTTT.

There are many counts of this clonotype. This chain joins TRBV28 and TRBJ1-3; 7 bases agree with TRBD1. Germline trimming cut 6 bases from V and 4 bases from J; bases unmatched to any gene: 21. Looked up from germline, CDR1 is MDHEN and CDR2 is SYDVKM. The CDR3 extends over 19 amino acids. This CDR3 reads CASSHTMGLKGARGNTIYF. The CDR3 DNA sequence: TGTGCCAGCAGCCACACAATGGGGCTGAAGGGGGCTCGGGGAAACACCATATATTTT.

V gene TRBV20-1 combines with J gene TRBJ1-5; possibly TRBD1 for D (5 bases). Trimming stripped 6 bases from V and 0 bases from J, with 15 bases between. The germline gives CDR1 DFQATT, CDR2 SNEGSKA (reference sequence). CDR3 length equals 15 residues. The CDR3 is CSAERGEYSNQPQHF. The CDR3 DNA sequence: TGCAGTGCGGAACGGGGCGAGTATAGCAATCAGCCCCAGCATTTT.

The sample holds many counts of this clonotype. The genes are TRBV28 and TRBJ2-7; D may be TRBD2 (6 bases). The V gene's germline CDR1 is MDHEN and CDR2 SYDVKM. The ends were cut back, 5 bases at V and 6 bases at J, with 20 bases in the middle. The CDR3 has 15 amino acids. CDR3: CASSGTGTREFEQYF. The CDR3 nucleotides read TGTGCCAGCAGTGGTACCGGGACTCGCGAGTTCGAGCAGTACTTC.

There are a few counts of this clonotype. The chain couples TRBV4-3 to TRBJ2-7; D gene ambiguous. The CDR3 is 13 residues long. The germline V and J ends were trimmed by 4 bases and 0 bases, with 7 bases remaining between them. Germline assignment: CDR1 LGHNA and CDR2 YSLEER. CDR3 bases: TGCGCCAGCAGCCCGGACGACTCCTACGAGCAGTACTTC. It codes for CASSPDDSYEQYF.

This clonotype was picked up many times. The chain employs TRBV11-2 and TRBJ2-3; D is undetermined. The length of the CDR3 is 14 residues. The germline CDR1 and CDR2 sequences are SGHAT and FQNNGV. The germline V and J ends were trimmed by 8 bases and 6 bases, with 18 bases remaining between them. The CDR3 nucleotides read TGTGCCAGCTCTCGTTTCGGGCCGGTGGATACGCAGTATTTT. Encoded protein: CASSRFGPVDTQYF.

There are a few counts of this clonotype. The chain combines TRBV20-1 with TRBJ2-7; D ambiguous. V was cut by 0 bases and J by 1 base, with 7 bases left in between. CDR3 length: 13 amino acids. Germline assignment: CDR1 DFQATT and CDR2 SNEGSKA (reference sequence). CDR3: CSARDSISYEQYF. Written as DNA, the CDR3 is TGCAGTGCTAGAGATAGTATTTCCTACGAGCAGTACTTC.

This clonotype was recorded many times. One end of the junction does not line up with germline, which may come from a read error. The chain combines TRBV5-1 with TRBJ2-7; D may be TRBD1 (6 bases). The V gene's germline CDR1 is SGHRS and CDR2 YFSETQ. The CDR3 length is 12 residues. The DNA of the CDR3 is TGCGCCAGCAGCTTACAGGGTCAGTTCGCGTCCTTC. Amino acid sequence: CASSLQGQFASF.

In its sample, this clonotype was seen a few times. J is TRBJ2-7 and V is TRBV13, with 12 bases aligning to TRBD2. The V segment lost 5 bases and the J segment 3 bases; nucleotides outside the gene matches: 5. The CDR3 has 15 residues. The germline gives CDR1 PRHDT, CDR2 FYEKMQ (reference sequence). The CDR3 here is CASSSTSGGLYEQYF. CDR3 bases: TGTGCCAGCAGCAGTACTAGCGGGGGGCTCTACGAGCAGTACTTC.